The 16 T cell receptor beta chains below all came from one sample that was sequenced in a study of PD-1 blockade in classical Hodgkin lymphoma. All patients relapsed after autologous stem cell transplantation, and brentuximab vedotin exposure varied. Some clones are missing from TCRdb's copy, which holds only in-frame ones; the method was immunoSEQ multiplex PCR. Among some 30,000 clones listed, 71% were seen once. Material: peripheral blood mononuclear cells (PBMCs), obtained before the second cycle of nivolumab. These receptors were obtained from a human donor with classical Hodgkin lymphoma.

V usage is TRBV19 and J usage is TRBJ2-7, with 12 bases lining up with TRBD2. Germline V gene data show CDR1 as LNHDA and CDR2 as SQIVND (reference sequence). J was trimmed by 2 bases and V by 4 bases; bases with no gene match: 3. The CDR3 extends over 15 amino acids. This CDR3 is CASSTTSGGPYEQYF. The CDR3 DNA is TGTGCCAGTAGTACGACTAGCGGGGGTCCCTACGAGCAGTACTTC.

The V gene is TRBV11-2, the J gene TRBJ1-1, with D possibly TRBD1 on 6 matching bases. Germline assignment: CDR1 SGHAT and CDR2 FQNNGV. The V gene lost 8 bases and the J gene lost 3 bases, with 13 bases spanning the gap. This CDR3 has 13 residues. CDR3 sequence: CASSRNRDTEAFF. DNA of the CDR3: TGTGCCAGCTCACGAAACAGGGACACTGAAGCTTTCTTT.

The chain couples TRBV6-5 to TRBJ1-1; D not resolved. V was cut by 4 bases and J by 7 bases, with 13 bases left in between. Germline CDR1 reads MNHEY; CDR2 reads SVGAGI. This CDR3 has 13 amino acids. The CDR3 reads CASSFKTAVEAFF. The CDR3 DNA is TGTGCCAGCAGTTTCAAGACGGCAGTTGAAGCTTTCTTT.

J is TRBJ2-7 and V is TRBV28; D possibly uses TRBD1 or TRBD2 (7 bases each). CDR1 is MDHEN and CDR2 is SYDVKM in the germline V gene. The CDR3 covers 16 residues. The germline V and J ends were trimmed by 7 bases and 3 bases, with 22 bases remaining between them. The CDR3 region is CASNPRGAGGDYEQYF. Written as DNA, the CDR3 is TGTGCCAGCAACCCCCGGGGGGCAGGGGGGGACTACGAGCAGTACTTC.

This clone showed up just a few times. The genes are TRBV6-4 and TRBJ2-7, with 8 bases identical to TRBD1. J gave up 0 bases and V 6 bases, and 16 bases lay outside the gene matches. In germline, CDR1 is MRHNA, CDR2 SNTAGT. The CDR3 totals 18 residues. CDR3 protein: CASSDGQGTFLGSYEQYF. Here the CDR3 DNA reads TGTGCCAGCAGCGACGGACAGGGTACCTTTTTGGGCTCCTACGAGCAGTACTTC.

The chain uses TRBV27 and TRBJ2-2; D perhaps matches TRBD1 (6 bases). This CDR3 is 19 amino acids long. Trimming removed 6 bases at V and 7 bases at J, with 30 bases between. The germline V gene has CDR1 MNHEY and CDR2 SMNVEV (reference sequence). CDR3 protein: CASRKTQGRATGYGGELFF. The DNA for the CDR3 is TGTGCCAGCAGGAAAACACAGGGTCGGGCCACCGGTTACGGCGGGGAGCTGTTTTTT.

Only one count was recorded for this clone. V is TRBV6-1 and J is TRBJ2-7, with TRBD1 matching over 7 bases. CDR3 length: 16 amino acids. Germline V lookup: CDR1 MNHNS, CDR2 SASEGT. After removal of 3 bases from V and 4 bases from J, the junction contained 12 bases not matched to a gene. The CDR3 sequence: CASSDYEGAEGYEQYF. CDR3 nucleotide sequence: TGTGCCAGCAGTGATTACGAGGGGGCAGAAGGGTACGAGCAGTACTTC.

V gene TRBV5-4 combines with J gene TRBJ1-2; D not certain. CDR3 length: 14 amino acids. CDR1 is SGHNT and CDR2 is YYREEE in the germline V gene (reference sequence). Deletions cut 0 bases from V and 4 bases from J, with 10 bases between. The CDR3 DNA sequence: TGTGCCAGCAGCTTGGTAGGCCAGGTCTATGGCTACACCTTC. Translated: CASSLVGQVYGYTF. The full variable domain, its missing parts supplied by reference TRBV5-4 and TRBJ1-2, is ETGVTQSPTHLIKTRGQQVTLRCSSQSGHNTVSWYQQALGQGPQFIFQYYREEENGRGNFPPRFSGLQFPNYSSELNVNALELDDSALYLCASSLVGQVYGYTFGSGTRLTVV.

This clone was observed a handful of times. This rearrangement joins TRBV28 to TRBJ2-7; D not resolved. The V and J ends lost 1 base and 7 bases respectively, with 11 bases between them. The CDR3 has 13 residues. Germline V lookup: CDR1 MDHEN, CDR2 SYDVKM. CDR3 nucleotides: TGTGCCAGCAGTTTATTAATTGAGAGGGAGCAGTACTTC. Protein: CASSLLIEREQYF.

The chain combines TRBV18 with TRBJ1-2; 12 nucleotides line up with TRBD1. CDR1 and CDR2 from the germline V gene are KGHSH and LQKENI. With 2 bases clipped from V and 0 bases from J, the junction kept 4 bases outside the gene matches. The CDR3 is 17 residues long. Here the CDR3 reads CASSPTGTGGSNYGYTF. CDR3 in DNA: TGTGCCAGCTCACCAACCGGGACAGGGGGCTCTAACTATGGCTACACCTTC.

The J gene is TRBJ2-7, the V gene TRBV7-6; perhaps D is TRBD1 or TRBD2 (5 bases each). This CDR3 region has 14 residues. V dropped 3 bases and J dropped 1 base, with 10 bases sitting between them. Germline V CDR1 and CDR2: SGHVS, FNYEAQ. This chain's CDR3 is CASSLGRGSYEQYF. The DNA for the CDR3 is TGTGCCAGCAGCTTGGGACGGGGATCCTACGAGCAGTACTTC. Based on the CDR3 plus reference TRBV7-6 and TRBJ2-7, the full variable domain is GAGVSQSPRYKVTKRGQDVALRCDPISGHVSLYWYRQALGQGPEFLTYFNYEAQQDKSGLPNDRFSAERPEGSISTLTIQRTEQRDSAMYRCASSLGRGSYEQYFGPGTRLTVT.

The chain recombines TRBV27 with TRBJ2-7; D not certain. The germline gives CDR1 MNHEY, CDR2 SMNVEV (reference sequence). Trimming took 2 bases from V and 0 from J, leaving 5 bases between them. The length of the CDR3 is 13 residues. The CDR3 DNA reads TGTGCCAGCAGTTTAGGTCTCTCCTACGAGCAGTACTTC. It is translated as CASSLGLSYEQYF.

The chain couples TRBV18 to TRBJ1-1; no definite D call. V shed 5 bases and J shed 0 bases, with 10 bases lying between them. The CDR3 extends over 14 amino acids. The germline V gene has CDR1 KGHSH and CDR2 LQKENI. The CDR3 DNA reads TGTGCCAGCTCAACAACTATTATGAACACTGAAGCTTTCTTT. It encodes CASSTTIMNTEAFF. Complete variable domain (other parts from reference TRBV18 and TRBJ1-1): NAGVMQNPRHLVRRRGQEARLRCSPMKGHSHVYWYRQLPEEGLKFMVYLQKENIIDESGMPKERFSAEFPKEGPSILRIQQVVRGDSAAYFCASSTTIMNTEAFFGQGTRLTVV.

The V gene is TRBV5-1, the J gene TRBJ2-4, with D hard to call. Germline lookup yields CDR1 SGHRS and CDR2 YFSETQ. The V end lost 0 bases, the J end lost 4 bases, and 11 bases lay between the germline ends. CDR3 length: 15 amino acids. The CDR3 nucleotides read TGCGCCAGCAGCTTGGGGGCAGCGAATAAAAACATTCAGTACTTC. This gives the protein CASSLGAANKNIQYF.

The chain carries TRBV28 and TRBJ1-2; the D gene is possibly TRBD1 (5 bases). This CDR3 has 13 residues. Looked up from germline, CDR1 is MDHEN and CDR2 is SYDVKM. Trimming left V 3 bases short and J 5 bases short, with 10 bases between. This chain's CDR3 is CASSLGGSYGYTF. In DNA form, the CDR3 reads TGTGCCAGCAGTTTGGGGGGAAGTTATGGCTACACCTTC.

This sequence joins TRBV28 and TRBJ2-4, with D possibly being TRBD2 (6 bases). The germline gives CDR1 MDHEN, CDR2 SYDVKM. Trimming removed 5 bases from V and 0 bases from J, with 14 bases in between. CDR3 size: 16 residues. The CDR3 region has the DNA TGTGCCAGCAGTCTCCCCACCGGGGGAGCCAAAAACATTCAGTACTTC. This encodes CASSLPTGGAKNIQYF.